The 28 T cell receptor beta chains listed next were all sequenced from one sample in a study of T cell responses to AZD1222 COVID-19 vaccine. Repertoires were generated with immunoSEQ multiplex PCR, while TCRdb's copy carries only in-frame clones and drops some. The sample has 120,000 to 150,000 clones, 70% to 90% seen once. This material consisted of peripheral blood, taken 28 days after the second dose of the MenACWY control vaccine. Receptors originate from an adult who received the MenACWY meningococcal vaccine as a control.

The rearrangement links TRBV5-1 to TRBJ2-2, with a weak D call TRBD2 (6 bases). The V end was cut by 3 bases, the J end by 0 bases, with 12 bases between. The CDR3 loop spans 16 amino acids. Per germline, CDR1 SGHRS and CDR2 YFSETQ. The CDR3 DNA is TGCGCCAGCAGCTCTTTAGCGGCTACGAACACCGGGGAGCTGTTTTTT. Its translation: CASSSLAATNTGELFF.

V is TRBV24-1 and J is TRBJ2-1; maybe TRBD2 (6 bases). Between the trimmed V and J ends, which lost 0 bases and 3 bases, there was a span of 11 bases. The CDR3 sequence is 16 residues long. The germline V gene has CDR1 KGHDR and CDR2 SFDVKD. In nucleotides, the CDR3 is TGTGCCACCAGTGATTTGTATGGGGGAGGCTACAATGAGCAGTTCTTC. It yields the protein CATSDLYGGGYNEQFF.

The chain couples TRBV5-4 to TRBJ1-1, with D perhaps matching TRBD1 (5 bases). Germline V gene data show CDR1 as SGHNT and CDR2 as YYREEE (reference sequence). The length of the CDR3 is 16 residues. Trimming took 4 bases from V and 0 from J, leaving 16 bases between them. The CDR3 loop reads CASSRRQRGVNTEAFF. The DNA of the CDR3 is TGTGCCAGCAGCCGACGACAGCGGGGGGTGAACACTGAAGCTTTCTTT.

V and J are TRBV9 and TRBJ1-2, with 8 bases lining up with TRBD1. With V trimmed by 0 bases and J by 7 bases, 8 bases remained unmatched. CDR3 length: 15 amino acids. Germline V lookup: CDR1 SGDLS, CDR2 YYNGEE. The CDR3 DNA sequence: TGTGCCAGCAGCGTAGACCCAGGGGGCATTCGTGGCTACACCTTC. It yields the protein CASSVDPGGIRGYTF.

The rearrangement joins TRBV29-1 to TRBJ2-2; the match to TRBD2 covers 8 bases. Germline CDR1 and CDR2: SQVTM and ANQGSEA. This CDR3 region has 17 residues. After removal of 5 bases from V and 3 bases from J, the junction contained 14 bases not matched to a gene. CDR3 in DNA: TGCAGCGTTACCTTTTTCATAGCGGGAAAAGACACCGGGGAGCTGTTTTTT. The encoded protein is CSVTFFIAGKDTGELFF.

The rearrangement joins TRBV3-1 (or the pseudogene TRBV3-2) to TRBJ2-1; D gene ambiguous. The V end lost 0 bases, the J end lost 6 bases, and 9 bases lay between the germline ends. Germline V CDR1 and CDR2: LGHDT, YNNKEL (reference sequence). The CDR3 has 14 amino acids. CDR3 DNA: TGTGCCAGCAGCCAAGATTTTAGTTTCAATGAGCAGTTCTTC. Its translation: CASSQDFSFNEQFF.

V and J are TRBV24-1 and TRBJ1-5; TRBD1 agrees at 7 bases. Germline-derived CDR1 and CDR2 are KGHDR and SFDVKD. V was clipped by 2 bases and J by 7 bases; unmatched bases: 4. This CDR3 has 14 residues. Here the CDR3 reads CATSDSTGRQPQHF. The DNA for the CDR3 is TGTGCCACCAGTGATTCGACAGGGCGACAGCCCCAGCATTTT.

For the CDR3, the DNA is TGTGCCAGCTCCTTGGGGGACAGGAAGGCGACTGAAGCTTTCTTT. Protein sequence: CASSLGDRKATEAFF. The rearrangement joins TRBV6-4 to TRBJ1-1, with 8 positions matching TRBD1. CDR3 size: 15 residues. V lost 8 bases and J lost 5; bases outside the gene matches: 13. Germline CDR1 is MRHNA and CDR2 is SNTAGT.

This chain links TRBV30 with TRBJ2-7; perhaps D is TRBD1 or TRBD2 (5 bases each). Germline V CDR1 and CDR2: GTSNPN, SVGIG (reference sequence). The CDR3 loop spans 13 amino acids. The V and J ends lost 4 bases and 6 bases respectively, with 16 bases between them. CDR3 in amino acids: CAWTEGRLVEQYF. In DNA, the CDR3 is TGTGCCTGGACCGAGGGACGGCTGGTCGAGCAGTACTTC. Full variable domain (outside the CDR3, taken from reference TRBV30 and TRBJ2-7): SQTIHQWPATLVQPVGSPLSLECTVEGTSNPNLYWYRQAAGRGLQLLFYSVGIGQISSEVPQNLSASRPQDRQFILSSKKLLLSDSGFYLCAWTEGRLVEQYFGPGTRLTVT.

The V and J genes are TRBV10-3 and TRBJ1-3; D is unresolved. CDR1 ENHRY and CDR2 SYGVKD come from the germline V gene. The CDR3 is 14 residues long. V lost 6 bases, J lost 0 bases, and 9 bases lay in between. This CDR3 is CAIRDGSSGNTIYF. DNA of the CDR3: TGTGCCATCAGGGACGGAAGCTCTGGAAACACCATATATTTT.

J is TRBJ1-2 and V is TRBV5-4; D is perhaps TRBD1 (5 bases). CDR3 size: 12 residues. V lost 0 bases, J lost 9 bases, and 9 bases lay in between. Per germline, CDR1 SGHNT and CDR2 YYREEE (reference sequence). CDR3 residues: CASSLVGERYTF. Written as DNA, the CDR3 is TGTGCCAGCAGCTTGGTAGGGGAGCGCTACACCTTC. The variable domain in full, completed from reference TRBV5-4 and TRBJ1-2, reads ETGVTQSPTHLIKTRGQQVTLRCSSQSGHNTVSWYQQALGQGPQFIFQYYREEENGRGNFPPRFSGLQFPNYSSELNVNALELDDSALYLCASSLVGERYTFGSGTRLTVV.

The chain joins TRBV27 to TRBJ2-5; 8 bases match TRBD2. Germline-derived CDR1 and CDR2 are MNHEY and SMNVEV (reference sequence). The J segment lost 1 base and the V segment lost 2 bases, leaving 3 bases of the junction unmatched. The CDR3 runs to 15 residues. The CDR3 sequence: CASSLGLAGQETQYF. In nucleotides, the CDR3 is TGTGCCAGCAGTTTAGGGCTAGCGGGCCAAGAGACCCAGTACTTC.

V usage is TRBV19 and J usage is TRBJ2-2, with no clear D. The CDR3 contains 12 residues. Trimming removed 9 bases from V and 1 base from J, with 6 bases in between. Germline V gene data show CDR1 as LNHDA and CDR2 as SQIVND (reference sequence). The CDR3 DNA is TGTGCCAGCGAGAGGAACACCGGGGAGCTGTTTTTT. This translates into CASERNTGELFF.

This rearrangement joins TRBV9 to TRBJ2-1; D might be TRBD1 (5 bases). Per germline, CDR1 SGDLS and CDR2 YYNGEE. The CDR3 totals 17 residues. Trimming stripped 0 bases from V and 10 bases from J, with 23 bases between. CDR3 region: CASSVAWGGGQLEEQFF. CDR3 DNA sequence: TGTGCCAGCAGCGTAGCTTGGGGCGGCGGCCAATTAGAGGAGCAGTTCTTC.

The chain uses TRBV20-1 and TRBJ2-5; D not resolved. V was pared by 3 bases and J by 3 bases, with 8 bases between. The CDR3 length is 12 residues. Germline V CDR1 and CDR2: DFQATT, SNEGSKA (reference sequence). The CDR3 DNA reads TGCAGTGCTAGTGGCTTGGAAGAGACCCAGTACTTC. It codes for CSASGLEETQYF.

The rearrangement joins TRBV28 to TRBJ1-1, with D unclear. V lost 6 bases to trimming and J lost 0 bases, with 8 bases between them. CDR3 size: 13 residues. The germline V gene has CDR1 MDHEN and CDR2 SYDVKM. The CDR3 loop reads CASSTTLNTEAFF. For the CDR3, the DNA is TGTGCCAGCAGCACCACCCTGAACACTGAAGCTTTCTTT. Together with reference TRBV28 and TRBJ1-1, the CDR3 gives the full variable domain: DVKVTQSSRYLVKRTGEKVFLECVQDMDHENMFWYRQDPGLGLRLIYFSYDVKMKEKGDIPEGYSVSREKKERFSLILESASTNQTSMYLCASSTTLNTEAFFGQGTRLTVV.

The chain uses TRBV5-1 and TRBJ2-2, with 8 bases aligning to TRBD1. The CDR3 has 18 amino acids. J gave up 3 bases and V 0 bases, and 10 bases lay outside the gene matches. Germline CDR1 SGHRS, CDR2 YFSETQ. CDR3 sequence reads: CASSLAAGGSPDTGELFF. The CDR3 DNA follows: TGCGCCAGCAGCTTGGCGGCAGGGGGCTCCCCGGACACCGGGGAGCTGTTTTTT.

V is TRBV27 and J is TRBJ2-3; D remains unclear. CDR1 and CDR2 from the germline V gene are MNHEY and SMNVEV (reference sequence). Trimming stripped 6 bases from V and 0 bases from J, with 7 bases between. The CDR3 length is 13 residues. This CDR3 is CASSLDSTDTQYF. CDR3 in DNA: TGTGCCAGCAGCTTGGACAGCACAGATACGCAGTATTTT.

J is TRBJ1-2 and V is TRBV2, with a possible D match to TRBD1 (5 bases). CDR3 size: 15 residues. V was trimmed by 6 bases and J by 2 bases, leaving 16 bases between them. Germline V gives CDR1 SNHLY, CDR2 FYNNEI. The CDR3 nucleotides read TGTGCCAGCAGCCCGCTATCTTGGGGGAACTATGGCTACACCTTC. It codes for CASSPLSWGNYGYTF.

The V and J genes are TRBV25-1 and TRBJ2-3, with D unresolved. The CDR3 has 14 amino acids. CDR1 MGHDK and CDR2 SYGVNS come from the germline V gene. Trimming stripped 3 bases from V and 2 bases from J, with 9 bases between. CDR3 loop: CASSDSKATDTQYF. The CDR3 region has the DNA TGTGCCAGCAGTGATAGTAAAGCCACAGATACGCAGTATTTT.

The chain joins TRBV5-4 to TRBJ2-3; D may be TRBD2 (6 bases). CDR1 is SGHNT, CDR2 YYREEE, per germline (reference sequence). The CDR3 is 16 residues long. V gave up 0 bases and J gave up 2 bases, with 13 bases separating them. This CDR3 reads CASSLGLGHFTDTQYF. DNA for the CDR3: TGTGCCAGCAGCTTGGGACTAGGACACTTCACAGATACGCAGTATTTT.

This clone was picked up one time. The identical CDR3 is also encoded by other nucleotide sequences in the sample. This sequence joins TRBV7-2 and TRBJ2-1, with D unclear. The V end was cut by 1 base, the J end by 9 bases, with 4 bases between. The CDR3 spans 11 residues. In germline, CDR1 is SGHTA, CDR2 FQGNSA. DNA of the CDR3: TGTGCCAGCAGCTTAGGGCCTGAGCAGTTCTTC. Translating gives CASSLGPEQFF.

The V and J genes are TRBV21-1 and TRBJ1-6. TRBV21-1 is described as a pseudogene. The CDR3 totals 17 residues. CDR3 coding DNA: TGTGCCAGCAGCAAATACGCGAACCAATGGGGTAATTCACCCCTCCACTTT. As protein: CASSKYANQWGNSPLHF.

This chain uses TRBV7-8 with TRBJ2-1, with a tentative D call TRBD1 (5 bases). Looked up from germline, CDR1 is SGHVS and CDR2 is FQNEAQ. Trimming shortened V by 1 base and J by 0 bases, and 22 bases separated the two germline ends. The CDR3 spans 20 residues. CDR3 bases: TGTGCCAGCAGCTTAGTATTGGGGAAGTTAGGGGCTGGCTCCTACAATGAGCAGTTCTTC. Translating it yields CASSLVLGKLGAGSYNEQFF.

The chain joins TRBV30 to TRBJ1-2; tentatively, D is TRBD1 (5 bases). Trimming removed 4 bases at V and 7 bases at J, with 13 bases between. This CDR3 has 12 residues. Germline V lookup: CDR1 GTSNPN, CDR2 SVGIG (reference sequence). CDR3 protein: CAWTRGRFGYTF. DNA of the CDR3: TGTGCCTGGACTAGGGGTCGGTTTGGCTACACCTTC.

The genes are TRBV6-1 and TRBJ1-4, with D hard to call. V was shortened by 3 bases and J by 8 bases, with 10 bases between the two germline ends. CDR1 MNHNS and CDR2 SASEGT come from the germline V gene. The CDR3 spans 13 residues. The CDR3 DNA sequence: TGTGCCAGCAGTGATAGAGACGGGGAAAAACTGTTTTTT. This codes for CASSDRDGEKLFF.

The chain employs TRBV7-2 and TRBJ1-1; D unresolved. V lost 5 bases and J lost 6, with 10 bases in between. CDR3 length equals 12 residues. In germline, CDR1 is SGHTA, CDR2 FQGNSA. The CDR3 sequence is CASSPFGAEAFF. In DNA form, the CDR3 reads TGTGCCAGCAGCCCCTTTGGCGCTGAAGCTTTCTTT.

This clone was recorded at least ten times. This chain links TRBV7-9 with TRBJ2-2; 11 bases align to TRBD1. V shed 6 bases and J 7 bases; nucleotides not matched to a gene: 7. This CDR3 is built from 15 residues. CDR1 is SEHNR and CDR2 is FQNEAQ in the germline V gene (reference sequence). CDR3 DNA: TGTGCCAGCAGGCCAGGACAGGGGGCCAACGGGGAGCTGTTTTTT. It yields the protein CASRPGQGANGELFF.